The 5 T cell receptor beta chains reported below all come from one sample, sequenced in a study of blood T cell repertoires in COVID-19. Produced via immunoSEQ multiplex PCR; TCRdb's table is partial and in-frame only. This table has under 150,000 clones, approximately 81% appearing once. The sequencing input was peripheral blood. The receptors originated from a human donor in a cohort sampled during active COVID-19.

The rearrangement uses TRBV18 and TRBJ1-3; a possible D gene is TRBD1 (5 bases). Germline CDR1 and CDR2: KGHSH and LQKENI. This CDR3 is 15 amino acids long. Trimming cost V 2 bases and J 1 base, with 9 bases left between them. The CDR3 loop reads CASSPGGESGNTIYF. For the CDR3, the DNA is TGTGCCAGCTCACCAGGAGGGGAGTCTGGAAACACCATATATTTT. Full variable domain (outside the CDR3, taken from reference TRBV18 and TRBJ1-3): NAGVMQNPRHLVRRRGQEARLRCSPMKGHSHVYWYRQLPEEGLKFMVYLQKENIIDESGMPKERFSAEFPKEGPSILRIQQVVRGDSAAYFCASSPGGESGNTIYFGEGSWLTVV.

The chain uses TRBV6-6 and TRBJ1-4, with D possibly being TRBD1 (5 bases). Germline V CDR1 and CDR2: MNHNY, SVGAGI (reference sequence). The V end was cut by 5 bases, the J end by 3 bases, with 19 bases between. The CDR3 totals 17 residues. The CDR3 nucleotides read TGTGCCAGCAGTCCCGGCCGAGTGGGGCCTTCTAATGAAAAACTGTTTTTT. It encodes CASSPGRVGPSNEKLFF.

The chain links TRBV19 to TRBJ2-7, with 13 nucleotides matching TRBD2. Trimming removed 5 bases from V and 1 base from J; junction bases left unmatched: 2. Germline V gene data show CDR1 as LNHDA and CDR2 as SQIVND (reference sequence). The CDR3 is 15 residues long. CDR3 sequence (DNA): TGTGCCAGTAGTCAGGGACTAGCGGGATCCTACGAGCAGTACTTC. This encodes CASSQGLAGSYEQYF.

The genes are TRBV6-5 and TRBJ2-5, with 8 bases matching TRBD2. The germline V gene encodes CDR1 MNHEY and CDR2 SVGAGI. V dropped 7 bases and J dropped 1; count of bases not matched to a gene: 8. The CDR3 is 15 residues long. The CDR3 loop is CASTNGAGGQETQYF. The CDR3 nucleotides read TGTGCCAGCACAAACGGGGCGGGGGGCCAAGAGACCCAGTACTTC.

This clone was counted once. V and J are TRBV2 and TRBJ2-3, with a tentative D call TRBD1 (5 bases). The CDR3 runs 14 residues. Germline V lookup: CDR1 SNHLY, CDR2 FYNNEI. Trimming cost V 7 bases and J 1 base, with 12 bases left between them. CDR3 DNA: TGTGCCAGCACAGAGATGGGGCGCACAGATACGCAGTATTTT. It yields the protein CASTEMGRTDTQYF.